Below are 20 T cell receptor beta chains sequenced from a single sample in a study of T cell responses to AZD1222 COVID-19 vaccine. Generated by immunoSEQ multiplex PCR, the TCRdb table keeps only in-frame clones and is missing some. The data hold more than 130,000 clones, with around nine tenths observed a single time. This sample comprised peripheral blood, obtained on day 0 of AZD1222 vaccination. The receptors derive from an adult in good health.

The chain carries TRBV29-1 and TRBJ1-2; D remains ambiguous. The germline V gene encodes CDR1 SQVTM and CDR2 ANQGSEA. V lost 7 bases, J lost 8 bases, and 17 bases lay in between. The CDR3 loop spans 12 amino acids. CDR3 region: CSDSRGWSGYTF. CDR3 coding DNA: TGCAGCGACTCCAGAGGATGGTCCGGCTACACCTTC.

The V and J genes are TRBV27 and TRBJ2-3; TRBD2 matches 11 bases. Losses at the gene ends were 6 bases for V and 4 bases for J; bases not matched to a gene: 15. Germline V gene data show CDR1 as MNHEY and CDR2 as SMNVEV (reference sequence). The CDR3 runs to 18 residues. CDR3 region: CASRTGRLAGGGPDTQYF. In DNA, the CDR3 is TGTGCCAGCAGAACGGGTCGATTAGCGGGAGGGGGCCCAGATACGCAGTATTTT.

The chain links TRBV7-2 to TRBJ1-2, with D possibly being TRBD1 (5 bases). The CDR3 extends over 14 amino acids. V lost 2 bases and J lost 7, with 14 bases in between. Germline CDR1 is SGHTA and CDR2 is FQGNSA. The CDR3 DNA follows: TGTGCCAGCAGCTTACTAGGGGCGACGCCTGGCTACACCTTC. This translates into CASSLLGATPGYTF.

CDR3 amino acids: CASSITSEGDTQYF. DNA of the CDR3: TGTGCCAGCAGCATAACTAGCGAAGGAGATACGCAGTATTTT. The rearrangement joins TRBV7-9 to TRBJ2-3, with 7 bases matching TRBD2. The V gene end was trimmed by 5 bases and the J gene end by 5 bases; junction bases not matched to a gene: 7. The CDR3 sequence is 14 residues long. Germline values: CDR1 SEHNR, CDR2 FQNEAQ (reference sequence).

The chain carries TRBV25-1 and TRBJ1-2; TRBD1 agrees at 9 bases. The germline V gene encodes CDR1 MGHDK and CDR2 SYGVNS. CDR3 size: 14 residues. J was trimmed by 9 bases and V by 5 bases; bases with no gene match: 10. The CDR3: CASSLLQGQGRYTF. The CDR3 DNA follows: TGTGCCAGCAGTCTTTTGCAGGGACAGGGACGCTACACCTTC.

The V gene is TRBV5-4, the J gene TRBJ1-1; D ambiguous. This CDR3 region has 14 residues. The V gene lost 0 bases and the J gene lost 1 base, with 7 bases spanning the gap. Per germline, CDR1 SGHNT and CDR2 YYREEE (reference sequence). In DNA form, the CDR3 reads TGTGCCAGCAGCTTGGTTGGAAGGAACACTGAAGCTTTCTTT. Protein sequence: CASSLVGRNTEAFF.

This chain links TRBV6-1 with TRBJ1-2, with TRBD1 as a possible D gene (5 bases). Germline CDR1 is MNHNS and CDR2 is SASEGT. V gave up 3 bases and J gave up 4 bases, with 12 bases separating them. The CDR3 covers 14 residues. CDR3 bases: TGTGCCAGCAGTGATGGGGGTATGGCCTATGGCTACACCTTC. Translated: CASSDGGMAYGYTF.

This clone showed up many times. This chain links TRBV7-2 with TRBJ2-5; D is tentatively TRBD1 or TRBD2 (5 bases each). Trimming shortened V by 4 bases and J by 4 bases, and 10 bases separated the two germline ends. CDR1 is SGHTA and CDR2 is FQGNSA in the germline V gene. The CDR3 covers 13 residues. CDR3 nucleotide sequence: TGTGCCAGCAGCTCCGGGACGAGAGAGACCCAGTACTTC. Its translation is CASSSGTRETQYF.

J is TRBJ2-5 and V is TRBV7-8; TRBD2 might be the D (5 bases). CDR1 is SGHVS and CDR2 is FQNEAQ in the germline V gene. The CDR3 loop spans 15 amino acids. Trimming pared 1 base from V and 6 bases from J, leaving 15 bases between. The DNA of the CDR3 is TGTGCCAGCAGCTTAGTCCCCCCACCCGGGAAGACCCAGTACTTC. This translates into CASSLVPPPGKTQYF.

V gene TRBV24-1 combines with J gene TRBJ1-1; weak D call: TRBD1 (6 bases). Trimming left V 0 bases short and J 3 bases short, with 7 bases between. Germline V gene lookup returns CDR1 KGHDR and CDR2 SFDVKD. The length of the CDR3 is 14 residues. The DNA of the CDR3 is TGTGCCACCAGTGATTTGTGGGGGCACACTGAAGCTTTCTTT. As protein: CATSDLWGHTEAFF.

Written as DNA, the CDR3 is TGTGCCAGCAGCTTGGGACTAGCGGGAGGGAGCGACGAGCAGTACTTC. It translates to CASSLGLAGGSDEQYF. The rearrangement links TRBV7-3 to TRBJ2-7, with 16 bases aligning to TRBD2. Germline CDR1 reads SGHTA; CDR2 reads FQGTGA. V dropped 3 bases and J dropped 5; count of bases not matched to a gene: 4. This CDR3 has 16 residues. The entire variable domain, with the rest obtained from reference TRBV7-3 and TRBJ2-7, is as follows: GAGVSQTPSNKVTEKGKYVELRCDPISGHTALYWYRQSLGQGPEFLIYFQGTGAADDSGLPNDRFFAVRPEGSVSTLKIQRTERGDSAVYLCASSLGLAGGSDEQYFGPGTRLTVT.

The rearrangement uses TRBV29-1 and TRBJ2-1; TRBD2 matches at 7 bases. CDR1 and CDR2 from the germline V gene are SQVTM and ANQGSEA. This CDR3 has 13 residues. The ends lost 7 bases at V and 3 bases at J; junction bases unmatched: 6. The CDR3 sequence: CSGSGADYNEQFF. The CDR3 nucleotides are TGCAGCGGAAGCGGGGCCGACTACAATGAGCAGTTCTTC.

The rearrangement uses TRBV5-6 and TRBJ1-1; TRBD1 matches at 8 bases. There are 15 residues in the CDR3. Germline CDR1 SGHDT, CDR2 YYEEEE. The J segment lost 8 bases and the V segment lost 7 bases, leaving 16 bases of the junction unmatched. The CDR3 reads CASFTLQGAIAEAFF. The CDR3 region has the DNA TGTGCCAGCTTCACCCTTCAGGGGGCGATAGCCGAAGCTTTCTTT.

CDR3 region: CASSHSSGEEQYF. The DNA for the CDR3 is TGTGCCAGCAGTCACTCTAGCGGGGAAGAGCAGTACTTC. The chain combines TRBV5-6 with TRBJ2-7; 9 bases fit TRBD2. From germline, CDR1 is SGHDT and CDR2 YYEEEE. J gave up 7 bases and V 5 bases, and 7 bases lay outside the gene matches. This CDR3 comprises 13 residues.

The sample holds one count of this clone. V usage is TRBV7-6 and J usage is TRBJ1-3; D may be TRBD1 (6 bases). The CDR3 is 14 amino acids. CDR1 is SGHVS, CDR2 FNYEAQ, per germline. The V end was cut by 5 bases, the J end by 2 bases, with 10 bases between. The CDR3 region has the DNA TGTGCCAGCAGCGCCGGGACAACTGGAAACACCATATATTTT. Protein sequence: CASSAGTTGNTIYF.

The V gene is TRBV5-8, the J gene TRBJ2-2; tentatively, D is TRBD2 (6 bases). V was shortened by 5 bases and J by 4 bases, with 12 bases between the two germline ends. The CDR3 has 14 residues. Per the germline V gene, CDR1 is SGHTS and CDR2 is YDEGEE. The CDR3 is CASRPGDPTGELFF. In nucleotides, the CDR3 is TGTGCCAGCAGGCCGGGGGACCCCACCGGGGAGCTGTTTTTT.

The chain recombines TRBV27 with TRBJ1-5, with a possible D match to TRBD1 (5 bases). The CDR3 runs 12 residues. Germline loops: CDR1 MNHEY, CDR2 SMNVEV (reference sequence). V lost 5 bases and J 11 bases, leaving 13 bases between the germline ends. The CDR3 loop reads CASSPKDTTQHF. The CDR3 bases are TGTGCCAGCAGTCCCAAGGACACGACCCAGCATTTT.

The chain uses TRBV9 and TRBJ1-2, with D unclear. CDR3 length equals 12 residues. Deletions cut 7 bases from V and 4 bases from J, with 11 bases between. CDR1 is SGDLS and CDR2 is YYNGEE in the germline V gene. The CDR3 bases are TGTGCCAGCGCGGGAAGCTCCTATGGCTACACCTTC. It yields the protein CASAGSSYGYTF.

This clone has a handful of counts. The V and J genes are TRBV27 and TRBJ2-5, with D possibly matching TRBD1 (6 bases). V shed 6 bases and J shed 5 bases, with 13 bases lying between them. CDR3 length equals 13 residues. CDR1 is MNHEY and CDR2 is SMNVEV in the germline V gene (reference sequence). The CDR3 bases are TGTGCCAGCAGGCGACCAGGGGTCGAGACCCAGTACTTC. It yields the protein CASRRPGVETQYF.

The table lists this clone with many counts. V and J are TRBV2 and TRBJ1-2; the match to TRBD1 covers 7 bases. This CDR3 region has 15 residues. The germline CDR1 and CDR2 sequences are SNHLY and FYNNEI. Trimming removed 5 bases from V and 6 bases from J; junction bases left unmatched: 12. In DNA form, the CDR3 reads TGTGCCAGCAGTATATTCCCGACAGGGACCCATGGCTACACCTTC. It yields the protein CASSIFPTGTHGYTF.